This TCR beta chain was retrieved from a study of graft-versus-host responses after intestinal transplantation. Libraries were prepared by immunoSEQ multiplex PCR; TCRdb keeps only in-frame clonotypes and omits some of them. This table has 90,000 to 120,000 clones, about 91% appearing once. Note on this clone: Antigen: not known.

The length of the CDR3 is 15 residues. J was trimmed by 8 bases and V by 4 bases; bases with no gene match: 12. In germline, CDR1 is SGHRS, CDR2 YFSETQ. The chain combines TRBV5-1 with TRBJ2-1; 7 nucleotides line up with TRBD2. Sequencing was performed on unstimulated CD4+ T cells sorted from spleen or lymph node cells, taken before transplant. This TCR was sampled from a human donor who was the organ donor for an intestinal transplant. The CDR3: CASSPGGGPRDEQFF. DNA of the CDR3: TGCGCCAGCAGCCCGGGGGGAGGGCCTCGCGATGAGCAGTTCTTC.